The next 31 T cell receptor beta chains were all read from a single sample in a study of human T cells and chemical hapten exposure. Someone pulled total RNA out of unfractionated whole blood. In TCRdb, the 5' RACE reads were re-called with MiXCR into one record per CDR3 protein. Of tens of thousands of distinct CDR3 sequences listed, 7.7% were seen once; the top ten hold 2% to 2.5%. The receptors come from a male donor in good health.

This clonotype appeared many times. The chain recombines TRBV29-1 with TRBJ2-2; D is unresolved. The CDR3 runs 12 residues. Between the trimmed V and J ends, which lost 5 bases and 2 bases, there was a span of 6 bases. Germline values: CDR1 SQVTM, CDR2 ANQGSEA. CDR3 bases: TGCAGCGTTACTTTTAACACCGGGGAGCTGTTTTTT. Its protein product is CSVTFNTGELFF.

The chain is built from TRBV4-1 and TRBJ1-1; 7 positions match TRBD1. The ends lost 1 base at V and 2 bases at J; junction bases unmatched: 16. CDR3 length: 19 amino acids. Germline lookup yields CDR1 MGHRA and CDR2 YSYEKL. This chain's CDR3 is CASSQGLRGQAQGNTEAFF. CDR3 DNA: TGCGCCAGCAGCCAAGGTCTACGTGGACAGGCCCAGGGAAACACTGAAGCTTTCTTT.

This clonotype was observed many times. This chain connects TRBV6-5 to TRBJ1-6; weak D call: TRBD1 (5 bases). V was clipped by 2 bases and J by 7 bases, with 9 bases between them. The germline CDR1 and CDR2 sequences are MNHEY and SVGAGI. The CDR3 sequence is 14 residues long. The CDR3 region has the DNA TGTGCCAGCAGTTACAGGGGTGGCAATTCACCCCTCCACTTT. This gives the protein CASSYRGGNSPLHF.

The chain joins TRBV18 to TRBJ1-1, with 7 bases that match TRBD1. CDR1 KGHSH and CDR2 LQKENI come from the germline V gene. The CDR3 sequence is 13 residues long. V was pared by 5 bases and J by 4 bases, with 4 bases of the junction left unmatched. The CDR3, as DNA: TGTGCCAGCTCAGCCGACAGGGCCACTGAAGCTTTCTTT. It encodes CASSADRATEAFF.

The table lists this clonotype with many counts. V gene TRBV6-2 or TRBV6-3 combines with J gene TRBJ2-3, with D maybe TRBD2 (5 bases). This CDR3 contains 18 residues. Germline V CDR1 and CDR2: MNHEY, SVGEGT. V was pared by 2 bases and J by 0 bases, with 18 bases between. The CDR3 DNA follows: TGTGCCAGCAGTTACATACCCCATCCAGCGGTGAGCACAGATACGCAGTATTTT. Translated: CASSYIPHPAVSTDTQYF.

This clonotype has just a few counts. This sequence joins TRBV6-2 or TRBV6-3 and TRBJ1-6; tentatively, D is TRBD1 (5 bases). The CDR3 length is 14 residues. Germline lookup yields CDR1 MNHEY and CDR2 SVGEGT. The V gene lost 7 bases and the J gene lost 7 bases, with 14 bases spanning the gap. The CDR3 region has the DNA TGTGCCAGCACACGGGACTCCCTGAATTCACCCCTCCACTTT. Its protein is CASTRDSLNSPLHF.

This chain joins TRBV7-2 and TRBJ2-5; 8 bases align to TRBD2. The CDR3 extends over 15 amino acids. Germline V CDR1 and CDR2: SGHTA, FQGNSA. Germline trimming cut 3 bases from V and 5 bases from J; bases unmatched to any gene: 8. The CDR3, as DNA: TGTGCCAGCAGCTTCCAGACTAGCGATCAGGAGACCCAGTACTTC. Encoded protein: CASSFQTSDQETQYF.

Turning to this clonotype: This may come from a read error, since a much larger clone is one base off. The J gene is TRBJ2-3, the V gene TRBV7-2, with a weak D call TRBD1 (6 bases). This CDR3 contains 14 residues. The germline V gene has CDR1 SGHTA and CDR2 FQGNSA. CDR3 amino acids: CASSSGQSTETQYF. The CDR3 DNA reads as TGTGCCAGCAGCTCCGGACAGAGCACAGAAACGCAGTATTTT.

CDR3 sequence (DNA): TGTGCCAGCAGCTTGGTGGGGGGGATCGACGAGCAGTACTTC. As protein: CASSLVGGIDEQYF. This chain links TRBV5-4 with TRBJ2-7, with 7 bases fitting TRBD2. Trimming cost V 0 bases and J 5 bases; bases outside gene matches: 5. This CDR3 is 14 amino acids long. Germline CDR1 SGHNT, CDR2 YYREEE (reference sequence).

The table lists this clonotype with many counts. The rearrangement links TRBV6-5 to TRBJ1-1; TRBD1 matches 7 bases. The junction had 6 bases not matched to a gene; V was cut back by 6 bases and J by 2 bases. This CDR3 region has 14 residues. CDR1 and CDR2 from the germline V gene are MNHEY and SVGAGI. The CDR3 is CASSPGTANTEAFF. The CDR3, as DNA: TGTGCCAGCAGCCCCGGGACAGCAAACACTGAAGCTTTCTTT.

This clonotype was seen many times. The chain uses TRBV12-3 or TRBV12-4 and TRBJ2-3, with D uncertain. The CDR3 is 14 residues long. Trimming shortened V by 4 bases and J by 2 bases, and 10 bases separated the two germline ends. CDR3 sequence (DNA): TGTGCCAGCAGTTGGTTCGGTTTCACAGATACGCAGTATTTT. The encoded protein is CASSWFGFTDTQYF.

This clonotype was detected many times. The chain combines TRBV12-3 or TRBV12-4 with TRBJ1-6, with D unresolved. Trimming stripped 1 base from V and 7 bases from J, with 8 bases between. The CDR3 is 14 residues long. In DNA form, the CDR3 reads TGTGCCAGCAGTTTAGTTGGCCCGAATTCACCCCTCCACTTT. Residues: CASSLVGPNSPLHF.

This clonotype came up a few times. This chain uses TRBV6-6 with TRBJ1-5, with 7 nucleotides matching TRBD1. The V segment lost 6 bases and the J segment 1 base; nucleotides outside the gene matches: 12. Germline CDR1 MNHNY, CDR2 SVGAGI (reference sequence). The CDR3 covers 17 residues. The DNA for the CDR3 is TGTGCCAGCAGCCCAGGGGGGGGGCGAGGGAGCAATCAGCCCCAGCATTTT. It is translated as CASSPGGGRGSNQPQHF.

This clonotype was picked up a small number of times. CDR3 residues: CASSYPSGSWTDTQYF. For the CDR3, the DNA is TGTGCCAGCAGTTATCCCAGCGGGAGCTGGACAGATACGCAGTATTTT. V gene TRBV7-9 combines with J gene TRBJ2-3; 8 bases are shared with TRBD2. CDR3 length: 16 amino acids. CDR1 and CDR2 from the germline V gene are SEHNR and FQNEAQ (reference sequence). The ends lost 6 bases at V and 3 bases at J; junction bases unmatched: 11.

J is TRBJ2-1 and V is TRBV29-1; D might be TRBD1 (6 bases). The CDR3 contains 14 residues. V shed 3 bases and J shed 6 bases, with 15 bases lying between them. Germline assignment: CDR1 SQVTM and CDR2 ANQGSEA. The CDR3 loop is CSVDRGQKANEQFF. CDR3 coding DNA: TGCAGCGTTGATCGGGGACAAAAAGCCAATGAGCAGTTCTTC.

This clonotype was counted only a few times. The V gene is TRBV29-1, the J gene TRBJ1-1; TRBD1 matches at 7 bases. Germline values: CDR1 SQVTM, CDR2 ANQGSEA. There are 11 residues in the CDR3. After removal of 6 bases from V and 10 bases from J, the junction contained 8 bases not matched to a gene. CDR3 sequence: CSVQHAGGAFF. The DNA of the CDR3 is TGCAGCGTCCAACATGCAGGGGGAGCTTTCTTT.

This clonotype was counted only a few times. The gene calls are TRBV7-2 and TRBJ2-7, with D unresolved. The germline gives CDR1 SGHTA, CDR2 FQGNSA. The CDR3 sequence is 13 residues long. The V and J ends lost 5 bases and 2 bases respectively, with 10 bases between them. CDR3 DNA: TGTGCCAGCAGCCTATCGGGCCCCTACGAGCAGTACTTC. It specifies CASSLSGPYEQYF.

A few counts support this clonotype. This chain connects TRBV12-3 or TRBV12-4 to TRBJ1-6; no clear D gene. The V end lost 6 bases, the J end lost 7 bases, and 10 bases lay between the germline ends. This CDR3 is 13 amino acids long. CDR3 DNA sequence: TGTGCCAGCAGCCAATACAGAAATTCACCCCTCCACTTT. Protein sequence: CASSQYRNSPLHF.

This chain joins TRBV20-1 and TRBJ1-1; 7 positions agree with TRBD1. V lost 0 bases to trimming and J lost 3 bases; unmatched junction nucleotides: 7. Germline loops: CDR1 DFQATT, CDR2 SNEGSKA (reference sequence). This CDR3 is 15 amino acids long. The CDR3, as DNA: TGCAGTGCTAGAGATCTCAGGGGGAAGGACACTGAAGCTTTCTTT. Its protein product is CSARDLRGKDTEAFF.

This clonotype was observed many times. The rearrangement joins TRBV12-3 or TRBV12-4 to TRBJ1-1; TRBD1 is a possible D gene (5 bases). The CDR3 is made up of 13 amino acids. V shed 4 bases and J shed 6 bases, with 12 bases lying between them. The CDR3 region has the DNA TGTGCCAGCAGTTGGGGGGGATCGCCTGAAGCTTTCTTT. As protein: CASSWGGSPEAFF.

This clonotype was recorded many times. This chain uses TRBV27 with TRBJ2-5; TRBD1 matches 7 bases. This CDR3 has 14 residues. The V gene end was trimmed by 6 bases and the J gene end by 4 bases; junction bases not matched to a gene: 8. Germline CDR1 reads MNHEY; CDR2 reads SMNVEV (reference sequence). The CDR3 bases are TGTGCCAGCAGGGGAACAGGGGTTCCAGAGACCCAGTACTTC. It codes for CASRGTGVPETQYF.

CDR3 coding DNA: TGTGCCAGCAGTTACTCGCTAGCAACGAATTCACCCCTCCACTTT. Translated, it gives CASSYSLATNSPLHF. The chain carries TRBV6-6 and TRBJ1-6; D gene uncertain. The CDR3 spans 15 residues. CDR1 MNHNY and CDR2 SVGAGI come from the germline V gene (reference sequence). V gave up 0 bases and J gave up 7 bases, with 10 bases separating them.

The chain is built from TRBV27 and TRBJ2-5; 11 bases are shared with TRBD2. V lost 3 bases, J lost 2 bases, and 8 bases stayed unmatched. The germline V gene has CDR1 MNHEY and CDR2 SMNVEV (reference sequence). CDR3 size: 17 residues. The CDR3 bases are TGTGCCAGCAGTTTCTCCCAGACTAGCGGGGTACAAGAGACCCAGTACTTC. Amino acid sequence: CASSFSQTSGVQETQYF.

This clonotype was counted many times. The chain joins TRBV7-9 to TRBJ1-1; maybe TRBD1 (5 bases). Looked up from germline, CDR1 is SEHNR and CDR2 is FQNEAQ (reference sequence). This CDR3 has 14 residues. Trimming pared 6 bases from V and 0 bases from J, leaving 11 bases between. The CDR3: CASSHGTMNTEAFF. CDR3 bases: TGTGCCAGCAGTCACGGGACCATGAACACTGAAGCTTTCTTT.

This clonotype was seen ten or more times. This chain links TRBV6-1 with TRBJ2-3; the match to TRBD1 covers 7 bases. Germline V gene lookup returns CDR1 MNHNS and CDR2 SASEGT. The junction had 10 bases not matched to a gene; V was cut back by 8 bases and J by 2 bases. The CDR3 consists of 15 residues. This CDR3 reads CASGQTGSTTDTQYF. CDR3 DNA: TGTGCCAGCGGGCAGACAGGGTCGACCACAGATACGCAGTATTTT.

This clonotype was observed a few times. The CDR3 loop reads CASSSMGARGTDDYGYTF. The DNA for the CDR3 is TGTGCCAGCAGCAGTATGGGGGCGCGTGGGACGGACGACTATGGCTACACCTTC. V and J are TRBV13 and TRBJ1-2, with D tentatively TRBD1 (6 bases). The V gene lost 5 bases and the J gene lost 3 bases, with 25 bases spanning the gap. This CDR3 spans 18 amino acids. Germline CDR1 PRHDT, CDR2 FYEKMQ (reference sequence).

This clonotype appeared a few times. This chain joins TRBV11-2 and TRBJ2-7; the D gene is possibly TRBD2 (6 bases). Per the germline V gene, CDR1 is SGHAT and CDR2 is FQNNGV. Trimming took off 1 base at V and 2 bases at J, with 12 bases between the two ends. This CDR3 has 15 amino acids. CDR3 amino acids: CASSLVAAVAYEQYF. The CDR3 coding sequence is TGTGCCAGCAGCTTAGTAGCGGCAGTAGCCTACGAGCAGTACTTC.

This clonotype was picked up many times. The gene calls are TRBV29-1 and TRBJ2-1, with TRBD1 matching 7 bases. The germline CDR1 and CDR2 sequences are SQVTM and ANQGSEA. Germline trimming cut 4 bases from V and 7 bases from J; bases unmatched to any gene: 4. CDR3 size: 12 residues. The CDR3, as DNA: TGCAGCGTTGTAGGGGGCAGGAATGAGCAGTTCTTC. It specifies CSVVGGRNEQFF.

This clonotype was picked up many times. The rearrangement links TRBV5-1 to TRBJ2-7; TRBD2 aligns across 7 bases. Germline CDR1 and CDR2: SGHRS and YFSETQ. The CDR3 has 17 amino acids. V shed 0 bases, J shed 0 bases, and the junction held 9 bases outside the gene matches. Here the CDR3 reads CASSLGPPTSDSYEQYF. The CDR3 nucleotides read TGCGCCAGCAGCTTGGGGCCCCCTACTAGCGACTCCTACGAGCAGTACTTC.

This clonotype has at least ten counts. This chain links TRBV20-1 with TRBJ1-2; unclear D gene. CDR1 DFQATT and CDR2 SNEGSKA come from the germline V gene (reference sequence). Trimming removed 0 bases from V and 2 bases from J, with 7 bases in between. This CDR3 has 13 residues. This CDR3 is CSARDEINYGYTF. The CDR3 DNA reads TGCAGTGCTAGAGACGAGATCAACTATGGCTACACCTTC.

This clonotype was found a few times. This chain joins TRBV7-9 and TRBJ1-1; 9 nucleotides line up with TRBD1. The CDR3 is 15 residues long. Trimming at V came to 5 bases and at J to 3 bases, leaving 7 bases not matched to a gene. The germline CDR1 and CDR2 sequences are SEHNR and FQNEAQ (reference sequence). The CDR3 spells CASSTRDRADTEAFF. The CDR3 nucleotides read TGTGCCAGCAGCACCAGGGACAGGGCGGACACTGAAGCTTTCTTT.